These 17 T cell receptor beta chains originate from one sample sequenced in a study of blood T cell repertoires in COVID-19. Assay used: immunoSEQ multiplex PCR; TCRdb lists only in-frame clones, some missing. Among around 200,000 clones listed, about 90% were seen once. What was sequenced was peripheral blood. All receptors come from a man aged 35-49 years with active or convalescent COVID-19.

The V call is TRBV6-2 or TRBV6-3, the J call TRBJ1-5, with D unclear. V was trimmed by 0 bases and J by 7 bases, leaving 7 bases between them. The germline CDR1 and CDR2 sequences are MNHEY and SVGEGT. This CDR3 contains 13 residues. DNA of the CDR3: TGTGCCAGCAGTTACTCTGCAGGCCAGCCCCAGCATTTT. It is translated as CASSYSAGQPQHF.

This clone was observed a few times. V gene TRBV2 combines with J gene TRBJ1-1; weak D call: TRBD1 (5 bases). CDR1 is SNHLY, CDR2 FYNNEI, per germline. Trimming shortened V by 9 bases and J by 2 bases, and 16 bases separated the two germline ends. This CDR3 is built from 14 residues. The CDR3: CASQSDTRNTEAFF. In DNA, the CDR3 is TGTGCCAGTCAGTCGGACACCCGAAACACTGAAGCTTTCTTT. Combining the CDR3 with reference TRBV2 and TRBJ1-1 gives the whole variable domain EPEVTQTPSHQVTQMGQEVILRCVPISNHLYFYWYRQILGQKVEFLVSFYNNEISEKSEIFDDQFSVERPDGSNFTLKIRSTKLEDSAMYFCASQSDTRNTEAFFGQGTRLTVV.

The chain uses TRBV6-5 and TRBJ1-1; 7 nucleotides agree with TRBD1. The junction had 1 base not matched to a gene; V was cut back by 0 bases and J by 6 bases. The V gene's germline CDR1 is MNHEY and CDR2 SVGAGI. CDR3 length: 13 residues. The CDR3 loop is CASSYSGTAEAFF. CDR3 DNA sequence: TGTGCCAGCAGTTACTCGGGGACAGCTGAAGCTTTCTTT.

This chain uses TRBV6-5 with TRBJ1-2; TRBD1 matches at 8 bases. Per the germline V gene, CDR1 is MNHEY and CDR2 is SVGAGI. The CDR3 consists of 15 residues. The V gene end was trimmed by 7 bases and the J gene end by 3 bases; junction bases not matched to a gene: 10. Here the CDR3 reads CASKPSLDRDYGYTF. CDR3 DNA sequence: TGTGCCAGCAAACCCTCTCTGGACAGGGACTATGGCTACACCTTC.

The chain carries TRBV24-1 and TRBJ1-4; tentatively, D is TRBD1 (6 bases). V shed 4 bases and J shed 4 bases, with 12 bases lying between them. The CDR3 has 15 amino acids. Germline V gives CDR1 KGHDR, CDR2 SFDVKD. The CDR3 DNA follows: TGTGCCACCAGTGACCCCGGGACAAATAATGAAAAACTGTTTTTT. It translates to CATSDPGTNNEKLFF.

This chain joins TRBV7-9 and TRBJ1-2, with D tentatively TRBD1 (6 bases). V gave up 6 bases and J gave up 6 bases, with 17 bases separating them. Germline-derived CDR1 and CDR2 are SEHNR and FQNEAQ (reference sequence). This CDR3 contains 14 residues. This CDR3 reads CASRGYRDQDGYTF. In nucleotides, the CDR3 is TGTGCCAGCAGGGGGTACAGGGATCAGGATGGCTACACCTTC.

The chain employs TRBV5-1 and TRBJ1-6; 7 bases are a match to TRBD1. The CDR3 spans 15 residues. The V segment lost 6 bases and the J segment 6 bases; nucleotides outside the gene matches: 9. Germline CDR1 reads SGHRS; CDR2 reads YFSETQ. The CDR3 here is CASNPNGQVNSPLHF. CDR3 nucleotides: TGCGCCAGCAACCCGAATGGACAGGTTAATTCACCCCTCCACTTT. The variable domain in full, with the rest retrieved from reference TRBV5-1 and TRBJ1-6, is KAGVTQTPRYLIKTRGQQVTLSCSPISGHRSVSWYQQTPGQGLQFLFEYFSETQRNKGNFPGRFSGRQFSNSRSEMNVSTLELGDSALYLCASNPNGQVNSPLHFGNGTRLTVT.

V and J are TRBV29-1 and TRBJ1-1; D is possibly TRBD1 (6 bases). V was clipped by 6 bases and J by 0 bases, with 11 bases between them. CDR1 and CDR2 (germline): SQVTM, ANQGSEA. The CDR3 runs 13 residues. The CDR3: CSVLGQLNTEAFF. The CDR3 region has the DNA TGCAGCGTATTAGGACAGTTGAACACTGAAGCTTTCTTT.

V usage is TRBV4-2 and J usage is TRBJ2-3, with D maybe TRBD1 (6 bases). Per the germline V gene, CDR1 is LGHNA and CDR2 is YNFKEQ. The V end lost 1 base, the J end lost 0 bases, and 23 bases lay between the germline ends. The CDR3 totals 20 residues. The CDR3 sequence is CASSQGYHSQGTRSTDTQYF. CDR3 bases: TGTGCCAGCAGCCAAGGGTATCATAGTCAGGGGACACGGAGCACAGATACGCAGTATTTT.

This chain joins TRBV4-1 and TRBJ1-6; D might be TRBD1 (6 bases). This CDR3 has 16 amino acids. Deletions cut 1 base from V and 7 bases from J, with 14 bases between. Looked up from germline, CDR1 is MGHRA and CDR2 is YSYEKL. CDR3 region: CASSQVGSRGNSPLHF. CDR3 DNA sequence: TGCGCCAGCAGCCAAGTAGGGTCAAGGGGGAATTCACCCCTCCACTTT.

The genes are TRBV9 and TRBJ2-1; 9 nucleotides agree with TRBD2. The CDR3 is made up of 14 amino acids. The V gene's germline CDR1 is SGDLS and CDR2 YYNGEE. With V trimmed by 3 bases and J by 8 bases, 6 bases remained unmatched. In DNA form, the CDR3 reads TGTGCCAGCAGCGCCGGGACTAGCCGCGATGAGCAGTTCTTC. Amino acid sequence: CASSAGTSRDEQFF.

The gene calls are TRBV10-3 and TRBJ1-2, with 8 bases matching TRBD1. The V gene end was trimmed by 3 bases and the J gene end by 7 bases; junction bases not matched to a gene: 13. Germline-derived CDR1 and CDR2 are ENHRY and SYGVKD. This CDR3 is 16 amino acids long. The CDR3, as DNA: TGTGCCATCAGTGATACGGACAGGGCGTCCCGAGGTGGCTACACCTTC. Its protein is CAISDTDRASRGGYTF.

The chain combines TRBV7-2 with TRBJ2-1; D gene unclear. Germline V gene data show CDR1 as SGHTA and CDR2 as FQGNSA. CDR3 length: 15 residues. Trimming left V 4 bases short and J 3 bases short, with 13 bases between. CDR3 sequence: CASSSRRGFYNEQFF. CDR3 sequence (DNA): TGTGCCAGCAGCTCTAGGCGTGGATTCTACAATGAGCAGTTCTTC.

This clone was seen just once. V gene TRBV3-1 (or the pseudogene TRBV3-2) combines with J gene TRBJ2-3; 8 nucleotides match TRBD2. Germline V gene data show CDR1 as LGHDT and CDR2 as YNNKEL (reference sequence). The J segment lost 3 bases and the V segment lost 4 bases, leaving 6 bases of the junction unmatched. CDR3 length: 15 residues. Here the CDR3 reads CASSPTGGPTDTQYF. The CDR3 DNA reads as TGTGCCAGCAGCCCCACGGGGGGGCCGACAGATACGCAGTATTTT.

This chain links TRBV28 with TRBJ1-2, with D perhaps TRBD1 (5 bases). Germline V gene data show CDR1 as MDHEN and CDR2 as SYDVKM. The V end lost 6 bases, the J end lost 2 bases, and 13 bases lay between the germline ends. The CDR3 runs to 14 residues. CDR3 protein: CASSQNAGNYGYTF. Here the CDR3 DNA reads TGTGCCAGCAGCCAAAATGCAGGGAACTATGGCTACACCTTC.

This chain connects TRBV5-4 to TRBJ1-1; D is undetermined. The germline gives CDR1 SGHNT, CDR2 YYREEE (reference sequence). This CDR3 spans 12 amino acids. With 4 bases removed from V and 0 bases from J, the gap between germline ends came to 4 bases. Here the CDR3 DNA reads TGTGCCAGCAGCCAAATGAACACTGAAGCTTTCTTT. This sequence encodes CASSQMNTEAFF.

The gene calls are TRBV27 and TRBJ1-5, with a tentative D call TRBD1 (5 bases). Trimming removed 1 base from V and 2 bases from J, with 9 bases in between. Germline-derived CDR1 and CDR2 are MNHEY and SMNVEV (reference sequence). CDR3 length: 15 amino acids. The CDR3 is CASSLWGSGNQPQHF. DNA of the CDR3: TGTGCCAGCAGTTTATGGGGCTCGGGCAATCAGCCCCAGCATTTT.